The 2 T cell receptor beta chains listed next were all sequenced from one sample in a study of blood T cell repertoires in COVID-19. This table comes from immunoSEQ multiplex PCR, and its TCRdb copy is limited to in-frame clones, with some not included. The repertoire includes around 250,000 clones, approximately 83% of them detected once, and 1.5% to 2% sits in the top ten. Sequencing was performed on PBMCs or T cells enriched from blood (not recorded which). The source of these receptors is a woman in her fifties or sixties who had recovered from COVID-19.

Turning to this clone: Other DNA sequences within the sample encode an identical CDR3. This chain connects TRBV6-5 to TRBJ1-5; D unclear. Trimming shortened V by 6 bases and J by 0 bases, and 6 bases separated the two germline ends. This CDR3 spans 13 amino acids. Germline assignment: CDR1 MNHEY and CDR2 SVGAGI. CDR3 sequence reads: CASSPVSNQPQHF. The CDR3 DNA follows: TGTGCCAGCAGCCCCGTTAGCAATCAGCCCCAGCATTTT.

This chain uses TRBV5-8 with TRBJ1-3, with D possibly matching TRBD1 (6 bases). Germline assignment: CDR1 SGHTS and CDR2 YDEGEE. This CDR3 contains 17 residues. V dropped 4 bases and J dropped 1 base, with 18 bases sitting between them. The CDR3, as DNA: TGTGCCAGCAGCCCGGGGTCAGGGGCATTATCTGGAAACACCATATATTTT. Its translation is CASSPGSGALSGNTIYF.